A selection of T cell receptor beta chains follows, all from one sample in a study of T cell repertoires in cytomegalovirus infection. These receptors' antigens are unknown. TCRdb itself ran the reads through MiXCR, one entry per CDR3 protein. The table records approximately 770,000 distinct CDR3 sequences, about 27% of them present only once. The sample in question was cultured CD8+ T cells from PBMCs, obtained from culture after CMV antigen stimulation. The source of these receptors is a human donor in good health (CMV status not recorded). Some clones in this sample may be carry-over from other donors' samples. Each CDR3 is given with its conserved first and last residue. Fields, in order: clone size, J gene, D gene, V gene, CDR3 protein, CDR3 DNA. D genes are given only for firm matches. Clone size is given for some rows only: seen once, a few or many times, or a class if the clone is expanded.

>.|TRBJ2-3|.|TRBV9
CASSDFGGSSTDTQYF
TGTGCCAGCAGCGACTTTGGGGGGTCTAGCACAGATACGCAGTATTTT
>.|TRBJ2-1|.|TRBV12-3/TRBV12-4
CASSLVGVPQFF
TGTGCCAGCAGTTTAGTAGGGGTCCCCCAGTTCTTC
>few|TRBJ2-1|.|TRBV6-5
CASSYFGGGNEQFF
TGTGCCAGCAGTTACTTCGGGGGCGGTAATGAGCAGTTCTTC
>few|TRBJ1-1|.|TRBV7-3
CASSPGTPMNTEAFF
TGTGCCAGCAGCCCGGGAACACCGATGAACACTGAAGCTTTCTTT
>.|TRBJ2-2|.|TRBV27
CASSSSGYTGELFF
TGTGCCAGCAGTTCTTCAGGGTACACCGGGGAGCTGTTTTTT
>.|TRBJ1-1|.|TRBV12-5
CASGFGTPTAGPVKAFF
TGTGCTAGTGGTTTCGGTACCCCGACGGCGGGGCCCGTGAAAGCTTTCTTT
>many|TRBJ2-7|.|TRBV7-7
CASSLERGREQYF
TGTGCTAGCAGCTTAGAAAGGGGACGCGAGCAGTACTTC
>many|TRBJ2-4|.|TRBV7-9
CASSYGRGLAKNIQYF
TGTGCCAGCAGTTACGGGAGAGGACTAGCCAAAAACATTCAGTACTTC
>.|TRBJ1-1|.|TRBV6-1
CASSPMVDTHTEAFF
TGTGCCAGCAGCCCCATGGTGGACACGCACACTGAAGCTTTCTTT
>.|TRBJ2-5|.|TRBV7-9
CASSLDGFQETQYF
TGTGCCAGCAGCTTAGACGGATTCCAAGAGACCCAGTACTTC
>few|TRBJ2-7|.|TRBV5-1
CASSGGGQPYEQYF
TGCGCCAGCAGCGGGGGGGGACAGCCTTACGAGCAGTACTTC
>few|TRBJ2-5|.|TRBV6-1
CASTGYWETQYF
TGTGCCAGCACAGGGTATTGGGAGACCCAGTACTTC
>.|TRBJ2-2|TRBD2|TRBV6-2/TRBV6-3
CASRPPSGGRTGELFF
TGTGCCAGCAGACCCCCTAGCGGGGGCCGAACCGGGGAGCTGTTTTTT
>.|TRBJ1-5|.|TRBV12-3/TRBV12-4
CASSLGAGPGQPQHF
TGTGCCAGCAGTTTAGGTGCGGGCCCCGGGCAGCCCCAGCATTTT
>.|TRBJ2-5|TRBD1|TRBV27
CASSSGQVGAQYF
TGTGCCAGCAGTTCGGGACAGGTCGGGGCCCAGTACTTC
>once|TRBJ2-2|TRBD1|TRBV3-1
CASSHDLSGQGTNTGELFF
TGTGCCAGCAGCCACGATTTAAGTGGACAGGGGACGAACACCGGGGAGCTGTTTTTT
>few|TRBJ1-6|TRBD1|TRBV4-3
CASSQNRDRNSPLHF
TGCGCCAGCAGCCAAAACCGGGACAGGAATTCACCCCTCCACTTT
>many|TRBJ2-3|.|TRBV7-9
CASRHPLIRTSTDTQYF
TGTGCCAGCAGACACCCTTTAATTAGGACTAGCACAGATACGCAGTATTTT
>few|TRBJ1-6|.|TRBV20-1
CSARVGGVSLHF
TGCAGTGCTAGAGTCGGGGGGGTGTCCCTCCACTTT
>many|TRBJ2-3|TRBD1|TRBV27
CASSYQGADTQYF
TGTGCCAGCAGTTACCAGGGGGCAGATACGCAGTATTTT
>medium-sized|TRBJ2-1|.|TRBV7-2
CASSWGHEQFF
TGTGCCAGCAGCTGGGGGCATGAGCAGTTCTTC
>.|TRBJ2-7|TRBD2|TRBV11-2
CASSFWRLAAPYEQYF
TGTGCCAGCAGCTTCTGGAGACTAGCGGCGCCCTACGAGCAGTACTTC
>many|TRBJ2-5|.|TRBV7-9
CASSLAGGETQYF
TGTGCCAGCAGCTTAGCAGGGGGAGAGACCCAGTACTTC
>.|TRBJ2-1|TRBD2|TRBV6-5
CASSYGGGNYNEQFF
TGTGCCAGCAGTTACGGCGGGGGGAATTACAATGAGCAGTTCTTC
>few|TRBJ2-1|TRBD2|TRBV9
CASSVGGGANNEQFF
TGTGCCAGCAGCGTGGGCGGGGGGGCCAACAATGAGCAGTTCTTC
>.|TRBJ2-2|.|TRBV19
CASSMVERGELFF
TGTGCCAGTAGTATGGTAGAGAGAGGGGAGCTGTTTTTT